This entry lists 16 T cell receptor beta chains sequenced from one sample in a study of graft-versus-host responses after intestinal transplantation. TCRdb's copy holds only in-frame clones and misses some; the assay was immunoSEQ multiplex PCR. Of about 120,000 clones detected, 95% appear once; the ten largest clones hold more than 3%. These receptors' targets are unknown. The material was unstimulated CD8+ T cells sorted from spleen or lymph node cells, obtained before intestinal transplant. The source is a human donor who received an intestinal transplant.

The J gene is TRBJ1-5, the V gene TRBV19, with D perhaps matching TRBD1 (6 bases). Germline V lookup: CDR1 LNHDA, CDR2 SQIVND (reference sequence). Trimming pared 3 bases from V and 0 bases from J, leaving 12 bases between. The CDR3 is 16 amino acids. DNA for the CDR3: TGTGCCAGTAGTATTGGGCACAGGGATAGCAATCAGCCCCAGCATTTT. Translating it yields CASSIGHRDSNQPQHF.

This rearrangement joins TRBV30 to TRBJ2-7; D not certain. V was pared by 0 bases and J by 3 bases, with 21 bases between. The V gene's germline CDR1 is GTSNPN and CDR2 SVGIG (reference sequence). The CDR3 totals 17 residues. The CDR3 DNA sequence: TGTGCCTGGAGTGTACCCCAATTCAAGAGGATCTTCTACGAGCAGTACTTC. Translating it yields CAWSVPQFKRIFYEQYF.

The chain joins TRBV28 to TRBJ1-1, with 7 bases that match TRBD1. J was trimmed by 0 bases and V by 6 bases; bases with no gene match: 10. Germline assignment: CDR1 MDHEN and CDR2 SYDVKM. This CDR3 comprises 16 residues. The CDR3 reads CASREVGGPMNTEAFF. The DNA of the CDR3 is TGTGCCAGCAGGGAAGTAGGGGGCCCCATGAACACTGAAGCTTTCTTT.

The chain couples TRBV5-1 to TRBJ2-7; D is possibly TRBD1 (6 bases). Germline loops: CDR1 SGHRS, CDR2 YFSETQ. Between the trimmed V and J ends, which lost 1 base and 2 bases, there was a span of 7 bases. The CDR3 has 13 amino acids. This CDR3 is CASSLTGTYEQYF. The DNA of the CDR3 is TGCGCCAGCAGCTTGACAGGGACCTACGAGCAGTACTTC.

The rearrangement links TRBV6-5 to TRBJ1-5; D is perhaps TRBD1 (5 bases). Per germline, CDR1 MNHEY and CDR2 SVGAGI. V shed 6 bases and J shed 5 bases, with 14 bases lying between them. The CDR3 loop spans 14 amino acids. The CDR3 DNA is TGTGCCAGCAGCCTCTCGACAGAGGATCAGCCCCAGCATTTT. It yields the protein CASSLSTEDQPQHF.

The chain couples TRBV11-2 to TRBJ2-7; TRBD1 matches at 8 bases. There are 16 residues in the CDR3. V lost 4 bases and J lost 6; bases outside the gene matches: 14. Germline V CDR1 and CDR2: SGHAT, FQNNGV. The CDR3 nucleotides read TGTGCCAGCAGCTGGTTTCGGGCAGGGGGCAGGTCCGAGCAGTACTTC. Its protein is CASSWFRAGGRSEQYF.

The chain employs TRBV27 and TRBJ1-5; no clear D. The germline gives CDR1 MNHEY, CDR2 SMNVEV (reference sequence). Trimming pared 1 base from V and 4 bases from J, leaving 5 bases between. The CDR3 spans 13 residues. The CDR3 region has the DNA TGTGCCAGCAGTTTATGGGTTAATCAGCCCCAGCATTTT. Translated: CASSLWVNQPQHF.

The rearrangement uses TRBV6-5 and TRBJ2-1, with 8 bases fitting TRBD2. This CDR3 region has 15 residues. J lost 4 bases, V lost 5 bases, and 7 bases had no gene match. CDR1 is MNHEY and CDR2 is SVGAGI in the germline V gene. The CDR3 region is CASSQPGLVYNEQFF. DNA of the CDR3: TGTGCCAGCAGTCAACCGGGACTAGTGTACAATGAGCAGTTCTTC.

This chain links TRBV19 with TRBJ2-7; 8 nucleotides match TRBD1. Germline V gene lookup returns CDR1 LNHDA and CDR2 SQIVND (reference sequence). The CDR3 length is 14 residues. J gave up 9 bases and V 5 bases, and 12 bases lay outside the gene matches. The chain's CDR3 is CASSYGTGSFGQYF. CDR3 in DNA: TGTGCCAGTAGTTATGGGACAGGATCTTTTGGGCAGTACTTC. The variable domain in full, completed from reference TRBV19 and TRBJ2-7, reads DGGITQSPKYLFRKEGQNVTLSCEQNLNHDAMYWYRQDPGQGLRLIYYSQIVNDFQKGDIAEGYSVSREKKESFPLTVTSAQKNPTAFYLCASSYGTGSFGQYFGPGTRLTVT.

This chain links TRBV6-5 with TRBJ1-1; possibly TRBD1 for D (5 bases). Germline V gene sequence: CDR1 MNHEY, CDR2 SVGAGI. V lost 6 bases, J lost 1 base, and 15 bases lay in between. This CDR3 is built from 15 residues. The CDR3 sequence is CASSDPVRGNTEAFF. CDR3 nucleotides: TGTGCCAGCAGCGATCCTGTGAGGGGGAACACTGAAGCTTTCTTT.

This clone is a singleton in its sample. The CDR3 region is CATSYRGGNTEAFF. The CDR3, as DNA: TGTGCCACCAGCTACCGGGGGGGAAACACTGAAGCTTTCTTT. The chain is built from TRBV15 and TRBJ1-1, with D tentatively TRBD1 (5 bases). Per the germline V gene, CDR1 is LNHNV and CDR2 is YYDKDF (reference sequence). V was cut by 5 bases and J by 2 bases, with 12 bases left in between. This CDR3 is built from 14 residues.

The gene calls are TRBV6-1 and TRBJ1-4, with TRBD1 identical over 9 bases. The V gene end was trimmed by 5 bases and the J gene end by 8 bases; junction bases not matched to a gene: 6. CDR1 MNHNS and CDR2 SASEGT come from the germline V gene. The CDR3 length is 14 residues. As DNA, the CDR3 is TGTGCCAGCAGTTATCGGGACAGGGCGGAAAAACTGTTTTTT. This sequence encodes CASSYRDRAEKLFF.

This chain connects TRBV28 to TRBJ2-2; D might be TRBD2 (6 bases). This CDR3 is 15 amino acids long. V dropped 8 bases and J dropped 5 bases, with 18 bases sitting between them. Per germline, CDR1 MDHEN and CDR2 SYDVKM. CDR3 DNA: TGTGCCAGCCTCTCAGAGGGGACTCGGACCGGGGAGCTGTTTTTT. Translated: CASLSEGTRTGELFF.

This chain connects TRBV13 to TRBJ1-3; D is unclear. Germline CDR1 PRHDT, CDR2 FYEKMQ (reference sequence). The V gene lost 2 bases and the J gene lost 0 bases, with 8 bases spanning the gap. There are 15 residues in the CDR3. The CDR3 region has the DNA TGTGCCAGCAGCTTAAATAGCCGCTCTGGAAACACCATATATTTT. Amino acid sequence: CASSLNSRSGNTIYF.

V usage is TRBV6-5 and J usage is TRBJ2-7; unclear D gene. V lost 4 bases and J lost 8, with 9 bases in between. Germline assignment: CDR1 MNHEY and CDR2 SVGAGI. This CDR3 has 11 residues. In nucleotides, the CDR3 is TGTGCCAGCAGTTCCCAATTAAAGCAGTACTTC. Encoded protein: CASSSQLKQYF.

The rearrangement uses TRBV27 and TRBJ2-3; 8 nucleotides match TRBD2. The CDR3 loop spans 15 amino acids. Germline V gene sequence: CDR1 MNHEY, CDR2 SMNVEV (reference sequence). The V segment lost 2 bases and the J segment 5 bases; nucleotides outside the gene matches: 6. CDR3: CASSLSGRLLDTQYF. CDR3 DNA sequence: TGTGCCAGCAGTTTAAGCGGGAGACTGTTAGATACGCAGTATTTT.